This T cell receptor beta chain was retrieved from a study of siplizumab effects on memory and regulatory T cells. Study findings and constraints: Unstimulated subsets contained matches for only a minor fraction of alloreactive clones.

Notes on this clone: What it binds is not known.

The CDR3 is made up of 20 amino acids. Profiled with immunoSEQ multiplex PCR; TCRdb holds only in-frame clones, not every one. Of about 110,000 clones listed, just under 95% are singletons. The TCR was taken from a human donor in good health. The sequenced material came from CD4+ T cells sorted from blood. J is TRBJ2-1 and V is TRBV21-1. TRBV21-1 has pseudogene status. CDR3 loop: CASSKEVGWAASGEYNEQFF. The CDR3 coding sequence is TGTGCCAGCAGCAAAGAAGTAGGATGGGCTGCAAGTGGGGAATACAATGAGCAGTTCTTC.